The 15 T cell receptor beta chains reported below all come from one sample, sequenced in a study of CD8 T cells in Susac syndrome. It was with random hexamers that 0.5 to 1 ug RNA was reverse transcribed. TCRdb called the immunoSEQ multiplex PCR reads again in MiXCR, with one record for every CDR3 protein. The sample lists approximately 190,000 distinct CDR3 sequences, around 93% seen once, with 0.1% in the top ten. The sequencing sample was made of CD4+ T cells from PBMCs. The source of these receptors is a human donor in good health.

The chain combines TRBV20-1 with TRBJ1-6, with 10 bases identical to TRBD1. Germline values: CDR1 DFQATT, CDR2 SNEGSKA (reference sequence). The ends lost 3 bases at V and 8 bases at J; junction bases unmatched: 4. There are 14 residues in the CDR3. CDR3 residues: CSASGQGVDSPLHF. The CDR3 DNA reads as TGCAGTGCTAGCGGACAGGGGGTAGATTCACCCCTCCACTTT.

The genes are TRBV19 and TRBJ1-1; possible D gene TRBD1, 5 bases. CDR3 length: 14 amino acids. Deletions cut 6 bases from V and 1 base from J, with 12 bases between. Germline assignment: CDR1 LNHDA and CDR2 SQIVND (reference sequence). The CDR3 sequence: CASREGGGNTEAFF. DNA of the CDR3: TGTGCCAGTAGGGAAGGCGGGGGGAACACTGAAGCTTTCTTT. The whole variable domain, filled in from reference TRBV19 and TRBJ1-1, reads DGGITQSPKYLFRKEGQNVTLSCEQNLNHDAMYWYRQDPGQGLRLIYYSQIVNDFQKGDIAEGYSVSREKKESFPLTVTSAQKNPTAFYLCASREGGGNTEAFFGQGTRLTVV.

The V gene is TRBV5-1, the J gene TRBJ1-2, with unresolved D. Germline CDR1 is SGHRS and CDR2 is YFSETQ. Trimming shortened V by 0 bases and J by 5 bases, and 5 bases separated the two germline ends. This CDR3 region has 12 residues. The CDR3 spells CASSLGDYGYTF. The CDR3 DNA sequence: TGCGCCAGCAGCTTGGGGGATTATGGCTACACCTTC.

The chain combines TRBV23-1 with TRBJ2-1; TRBD2 matches at 8 bases. TRBV23-1 is known as an ORF, though its function is uncertain. The CDR3 extends over 19 amino acids. V dropped 7 bases and J dropped 0; count of bases not matched to a gene: 17. The CDR3, as DNA: TGCGCCAGCACTACAATGGGGCGGGAGGCTCAGGGCTCCTACAATGAGCAGTTCTTC. Its protein product is CASTTMGREAQGSYNEQFF.

J is TRBJ1-6 and V is TRBV7-3; unclear D gene. There are 15 residues in the CDR3. With 5 bases removed from V and 11 bases from J, the gap between germline ends came to 19 bases. Germline V gene lookup returns CDR1 SGHTA and CDR2 FQGTGA. Here the CDR3 DNA reads TGTGCCAGCAGCCCCGACGGGCAAAAGGTCACACCCCTCCACTTT. Its protein is CASSPDGQKVTPLHF.

This clonotype appeared once. V is TRBV9 and J is TRBJ1-2, with 7 nucleotides matching TRBD1. This CDR3 has 13 amino acids. J lost 7 bases, V lost 5 bases, and 8 bases had no gene match. Germline CDR1 and CDR2: SGDLS and YYNGEE. Here the CDR3 reads CASRHTGVRGYTF. CDR3 bases: TGTGCCAGCAGACATACAGGGGTGCGTGGCTACACCTTC.

J is TRBJ1-2 and V is TRBV28, with 7 bases matching TRBD1. V dropped 3 bases and J dropped 2; count of bases not matched to a gene: 9. The CDR3 runs to 16 residues. Germline V gene data show CDR1 as MDHEN and CDR2 as SYDVKM. CDR3 sequence reads: CASSLGPGQRNYGYTF. Written as DNA, the CDR3 is TGTGCCAGCAGTTTGGGCCCGGGACAGCGGAACTATGGCTACACCTTC.

This sequence joins TRBV24-1 and TRBJ2-7, with D hard to call. The CDR3 spans 13 residues. CDR1 is KGHDR, CDR2 SFDVKD, per germline. V was pared by 9 bases and J by 0 bases, with 11 bases between. The CDR3 loop is CATLRLTSYEQYF. Written as DNA, the CDR3 is TGTGCCACCCTACGACTCACCTCCTACGAGCAGTACTTC.

DNA of the CDR3: TGTGCCAGCAGCGGGCAGGACGGTGAGCCCCAGCATTTT. It translates to CASSGQDGEPQHF. V is TRBV7-3 and J is TRBJ1-5; D call uncertain. Germline CDR1 SGHTA, CDR2 FQGTGA. The CDR3 is made up of 13 amino acids. V was trimmed by 5 bases and J by 8 bases, leaving 13 bases between them.

The chain joins TRBV7-2 to TRBJ2-5; D unclear. Germline V CDR1 and CDR2: SGHTA, FQGNSA. V was pared by 5 bases and J by 7 bases, with 11 bases between. The CDR3 is 12 residues long. The CDR3 DNA sequence: TGTGCCAGCAGCCCTTCTGTGGGGACCCAGTACTTC. This translates into CASSPSVGTQYF.

The chain combines TRBV7-9 with TRBJ2-1; 7 bases map to TRBD2. The CDR3 sequence is 15 residues long. The trim removed 5 bases at V and 0 bases at J, leaving 4 bases unmatched. CDR1 and CDR2 (germline): SEHNR, FQNEAQ (reference sequence). CDR3 sequence: CASSSLAVSYNEQFF. CDR3 in DNA: TGTGCCAGCAGCAGTCTAGCGGTCTCCTACAATGAGCAGTTCTTC.

This CDR3 is CSPGGVSSYEQYV. CDR3 nucleotides: TGCAGTCCTGGAGGGGTTAGCTCCTACGAGCAGTACGTC. The chain links TRBV20-1 to TRBJ2-7, with a possible D match to TRBD2 (6 bases). CDR1 and CDR2 from the germline V gene are DFQATT and SNEGSKA (reference sequence). Trimming pared 8 bases from V and 0 bases from J, leaving 14 bases between. The length of the CDR3 is 13 residues.

The rearrangement links TRBV18 to TRBJ2-7; a possible D gene is TRBD2 (5 bases). Trimming stripped 3 bases from V and 6 bases from J, with 12 bases between. The CDR3 runs to 13 residues. Germline CDR1 reads KGHSH; CDR2 reads LQKENI. The CDR3 spells CASSPYGGAEQYV. CDR3 DNA: TGTGCCAGCTCACCCTACGGAGGAGCCGAGCAGTACGTC.

The sample holds one count of this clonotype. This chain links TRBV5-4 with TRBJ2-2, with D possibly being TRBD1 (6 bases). V was pared by 3 bases and J by 1 base, with 10 bases between. This CDR3 is 15 amino acids long. The germline V gene has CDR1 SGHNT and CDR2 YYREEE (reference sequence). DNA of the CDR3: TGTGCCAGCAGCTCCAGGGGTGGGAACACCGGGGAGCTGTTTTTT. Encoded protein: CASSSRGGNTGELFF.

The V gene is TRBV12-3 or TRBV12-4, the J gene TRBJ2-1, with 10 positions matching TRBD2. The J segment lost 15 bases and the V segment lost 6 bases, leaving 8 bases of the junction unmatched. The CDR3 has 12 amino acids. The CDR3 DNA follows: TGTGCCAGCAGCAAAGCGGGGGGGCTAAGGTTCTTC. It is translated as CASSKAGGLRFF.